This TCR beta chain was recorded in a study of cytomegalovirus exposure and HLA in healthy donors. At the level of the study: Out of approximately 400 genotyped donors, about 76% belonged to the Caucasian-associated ancestry cluster.

General study results and limits: The classifier reportedly diagnosed cytomegalovirus status with high specificity and sensitivity.

Both 60 Vbeta primers and 13 Jbeta primers went into the PCR. The protocol was immunoSEQ multiplex PCR, while the TCRdb copy is restricted to in-frame clones and leaves out a portion. The sample has about 89,000 clones, 76% seen once; the top ten hold 1.2% to 1.5%. V dropped 7 bases and J dropped 6 bases, with 13 bases sitting between them. The CDR3 totals 13 residues. CDR1 MDHEN and CDR2 SYDVKM come from the germline V gene. Regarding this clone: Its antigen remains unidentified.

The V gene is TRBV28, the J gene TRBJ2-1, with a tentative D call TRBD2 (5 bases). The sample consisted of PBMCs. This TCR was recovered from a male donor in good health and CMV-seronegative. CDR3: CASNSRGVNEQFF. The DNA for the CDR3 is TGTGCCAGCAACAGTCGGGGAGTCAATGAGCAGTTCTTC. Drawing the rest from reference TRBV28 and TRBJ2-1, the complete variable domain is DVKVTQSSRYLVKRTGEKVFLECVQDMDHENMFWYRQDPGLGLRLIYFSYDVKMKEKGDIPEGYSVSREKKERFSLILESASTNQTSMYLCASNSRGVNEQFFGPGTRLTVL.